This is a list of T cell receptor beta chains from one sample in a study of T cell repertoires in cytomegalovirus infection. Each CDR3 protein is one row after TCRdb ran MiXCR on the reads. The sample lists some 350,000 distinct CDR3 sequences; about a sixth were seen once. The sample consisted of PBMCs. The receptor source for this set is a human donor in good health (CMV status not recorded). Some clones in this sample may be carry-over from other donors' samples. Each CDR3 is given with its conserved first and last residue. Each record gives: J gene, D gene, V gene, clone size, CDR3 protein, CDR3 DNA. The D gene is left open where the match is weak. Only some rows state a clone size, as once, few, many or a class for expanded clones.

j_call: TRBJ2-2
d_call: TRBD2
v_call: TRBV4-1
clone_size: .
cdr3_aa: CASSQDWRGGLSGELFF
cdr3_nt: TGCGCCAGCAGCCAAGATTGGCGGGGGGGCCTAAGTGGGGAGCTGTTTTTT

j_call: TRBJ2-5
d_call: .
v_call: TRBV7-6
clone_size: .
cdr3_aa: CASSSWGGQMQETQYF
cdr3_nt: TGTGCCAGCAGCTCCTGGGGGGGACAGATGCAAGAGACCCAGTACTTC

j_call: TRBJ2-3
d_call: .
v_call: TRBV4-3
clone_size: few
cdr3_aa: CASSRASSGTDTQYF
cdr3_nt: TGCGCCAGCAGCCGGGCTAGCTCGGGCACAGATACGCAGTATTTT

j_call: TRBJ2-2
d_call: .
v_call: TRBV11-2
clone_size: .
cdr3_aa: CASSLMARGGELFF
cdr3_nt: TGTGCCAGCAGCTTAATGGCCCGGGGCGGGGAGCTGTTTTTT

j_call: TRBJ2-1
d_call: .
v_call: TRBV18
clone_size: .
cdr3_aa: CASSPLGQMNEQFF
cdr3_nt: TGTGCCAGCTCACCTCTAGGTCAGATGAATGAGCAGTTCTTC

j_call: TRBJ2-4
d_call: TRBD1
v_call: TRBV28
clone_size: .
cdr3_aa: CASSAQGARYWNIQYF
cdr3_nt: TGTGCCAGCAGTGCACAGGGGGCTCGTTACTGGAACATTCAGTACTTC

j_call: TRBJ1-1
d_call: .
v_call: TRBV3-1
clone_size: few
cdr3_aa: CASSGRAGDTEAFF
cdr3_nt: TGTGCCAGCAGCGGGCGGGCGGGGGACACTGAAGCTTTCTTT

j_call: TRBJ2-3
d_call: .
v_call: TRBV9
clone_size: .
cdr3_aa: CASSERAYRGPGTADTQYF
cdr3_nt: TGTGCCAGCAGCGAGAGGGCCTACAGAGGTCCCGGGACCGCAGATACGCAGTATTTT

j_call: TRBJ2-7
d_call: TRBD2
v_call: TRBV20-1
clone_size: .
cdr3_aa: CSASGGGDYEQYF
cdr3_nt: TGCAGTGCTAGTGGCGGGGGGGACTACGAGCAGTACTTC

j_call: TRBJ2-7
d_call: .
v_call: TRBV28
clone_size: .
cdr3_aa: CASSLYGKEQYF
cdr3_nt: TGTGCCAGCAGTTTATACGGGAAGGAGCAGTACTTC

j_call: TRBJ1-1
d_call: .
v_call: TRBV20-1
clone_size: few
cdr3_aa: CSARRFGQGRGTEAFF
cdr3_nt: TGCAGTGCTAGACGCTTCGGGCAGGGGCGAGGCACTGAAGCTTTCTTT

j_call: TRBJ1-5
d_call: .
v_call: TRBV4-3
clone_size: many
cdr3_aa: CASSPYTNQPQHF
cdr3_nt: TGCGCCAGCAGCCCATACACTAATCAGCCCCAGCATTTT

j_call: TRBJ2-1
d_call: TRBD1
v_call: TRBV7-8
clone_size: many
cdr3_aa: CASSKHRDSNNEQFF
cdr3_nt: TGTGCCAGCAGCAAACACCGGGACAGCAACAATGAGCAGTTCTTC

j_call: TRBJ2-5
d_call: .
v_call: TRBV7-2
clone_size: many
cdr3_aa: CASSLDSNQETQYF
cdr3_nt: TGTGCCAGCAGCCTGGACAGCAACCAAGAGACCCAGTACTTC

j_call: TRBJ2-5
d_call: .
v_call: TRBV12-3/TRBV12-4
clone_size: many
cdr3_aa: CASSQMRAETQYF
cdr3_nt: TGTGCCAGCAGTCAGATGCGCGCAGAGACCCAGTACTTC

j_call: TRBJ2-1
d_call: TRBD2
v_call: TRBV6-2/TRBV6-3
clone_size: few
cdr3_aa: CASSLRLAGVNEQFF
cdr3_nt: TGTGCCAGCAGTTTGCGACTAGCGGGAGTGAATGAGCAGTTCTTC

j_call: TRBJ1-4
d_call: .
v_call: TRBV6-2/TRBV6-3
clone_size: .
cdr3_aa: CASTTPAGKEKLFF
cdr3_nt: TGTGCCAGCACCACACCCGCGGGCAAGGAAAAACTGTTTTTT